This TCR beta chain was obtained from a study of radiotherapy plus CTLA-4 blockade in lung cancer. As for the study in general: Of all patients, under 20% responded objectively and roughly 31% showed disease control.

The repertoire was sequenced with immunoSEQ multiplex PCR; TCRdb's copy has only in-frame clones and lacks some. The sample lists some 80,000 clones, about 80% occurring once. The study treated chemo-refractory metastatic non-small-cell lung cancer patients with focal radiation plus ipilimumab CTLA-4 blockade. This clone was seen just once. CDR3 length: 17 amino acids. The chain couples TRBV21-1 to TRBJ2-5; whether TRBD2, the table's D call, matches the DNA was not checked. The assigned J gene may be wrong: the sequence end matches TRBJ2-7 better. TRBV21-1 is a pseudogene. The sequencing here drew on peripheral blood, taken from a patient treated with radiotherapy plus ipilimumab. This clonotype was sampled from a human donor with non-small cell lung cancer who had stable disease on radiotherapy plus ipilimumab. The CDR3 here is CASSTSGTSGKLYEQYF. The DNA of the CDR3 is TGTGCCAGCAGCACCTCCGGGACTAGCGGGAAATTGTACGAGCAGTACTTC.